Listed below are T cell receptor beta chains from one sample, sequenced in a study of T cell changes during pregnancy in multiple sclerosis. The table came from immunoSEQ multiplex PCR; TCRdb's copy has only in-frame clones and leaves some out. The data show under 85,000 clones, with roughly 92% seen just once and around 0.22% held by the top ten. Sequences were derived from CD4+ T cells from peripheral blood mononuclear cells, sampled before pregnancy. Source of these receptors: a female donor with multiple sclerosis, enrolled in a pregnancy study. CDR3s leave out the opening cysteine and the closing phenylalanine or tryptophan. Fields, in order: V gene, J gene, D gene, clone size, CDR3 protein. D genes are given only for firm matches. A row's size may be missing; if present it is once, few, many or a size class.

>TRBV7-3|TRBJ2-6|-|-
ASSLMLVASSGANVLT
>TRBV4-1|TRBJ1-2|-|-
ASSSGGPGRSYT
>TRBV19|TRBJ1-5|-|-
ASSIRGSNQPQH
>TRBV20-1|TRBJ1-1|-|few
SALSTTEAF
>TRBV9|TRBJ2-1|TRBD1|few
ASSARDSFSEQF
>TRBV2|TRBJ1-6|-|-
ASSELGRGYSPLH
>TRBV2|TRBJ2-1|TRBD2|-
ASGRLAGTYNEQF
>TRBV20-1|TRBJ1-1|-|few
SLGQNEEAF
>TRBV7-2|TRBJ1-6|TRBD1|-
ASSPRQGSNSPLH
>TRBV28|TRBJ2-5|TRBD2|-
ASSLARTSGRGETRETQY
>TRBV5-1|TRBJ1-1|TRBD1|-
ASRIHRGANTEAF
>TRBV6-5|TRBJ1-2|-|-
ASSYTGSHGYT
>TRBV2|TRBJ2-5|-|-
ASSGLRGGETQY
>TRBV6-5|TRBJ1-3|-|-
ASIETGKWGNTIY
>TRBV11-3|TRBJ2-7|-|-
ASSPEGLPYEQY
>TRBV30|TRBJ1-2|-|-
ALAGRENNWVGYT
>TRBV28|TRBJ1-3|-|-
ASSWASDTKGNTIY
>TRBV18|TRBJ2-5|-|-
ASSPPTGRETQY
>TRBV5-4|TRBJ2-5|-|-
ASSLQGQETQY
>TRBV30|TRBJ2-1|-|-
AWRTGPGGEQF
>TRBV29-1|TRBJ2-5|TRBD1|-
SVEPGQGRETQY
>TRBV11-2|TRBJ2-2|TRBD2|-
ASSGTTREGLANAGELF
>TRBV7-2|TRBJ1-1|-|-
ASSLGPGMNTEAF
>TRBV30|TRBJ2-1|TRBD1|-
AWSPDRYYNEQF
>TRBV30|TRBJ2-1|TRBD2|-
AWSVLAGYEQF
>TRBV10-3|TRBJ1-1|TRBD1|-
AISTGTGVLEAF
>TRBV6-1|TRBJ1-2|TRBD1|-
ASSESTNRGGGYT
>TRBV7-6|TRBJ1-5|TRBD1|-
ASSKETGIGNQPQH
>TRBV7-9|TRBJ2-3|TRBD2|-
ASSATGTITDTQY
>TRBV6-5|TRBJ2-7|-|-
ASSSRSLAGTGEQY
>TRBV27|TRBJ2-3|TRBD2|-
ASRRSGLAGGGDTQY
>TRBV6-1|TRBJ2-3|-|-
ASSVGGRATDTQY
>TRBV19|TRBJ2-1|TRBD2|-
ATQLSLAGFNEQF
>TRBV4-2|TRBJ1-5|TRBD1|-
ASSQGGDRANQPQH
>TRBV27|TRBJ2-7|-|-
ASSFTVRGYEQY
>TRBV5-1|TRBJ1-5|-|-
ASGPDRQPQH
>TRBV19|TRBJ1-5|TRBD1|-
ASSIARGSNQPQH
>TRBV5-1|TRBJ1-4|TRBD1|-
ASSLAGGQGSRNEKLF
>TRBV6-1|TRBJ1-4|TRBD1|-
ASSEVRHGTGNEKLF
>TRBV5-5|TRBJ2-1|TRBD2|-
ASSPWGLAGGTNEQF
>TRBV28|TRBJ1-2|-|-
ASSFLGGPPRGYT
>TRBV6-5|TRBJ2-7|TRBD1|once
ASSYRGGQGPYEQY
>TRBV20-1|TRBJ1-2|-|-
SALTSGGYT